This T cell receptor (beta chain) was recovered during a study of blood T cell repertoires in COVID-19. Study details: Whether acute or convalescent, the COVID-19 samples came from the United States, Italy and Spain. The analysed material was cDNA or gDNA that came from T cells, B-cell-depleted T cells, or PBMCs.

Per the original data handling: Counts of nucleated cells, estimated from reference gene primer amplification, were obtained. Data came from immunoSEQ multiplex PCR; TCRdb stores just in-frame clones and leaves some out. V and J calls and clone size are given by that table; D and trimming were obtained from the DNA. The sample contains 200,000 to 250,000 clones, about 78% of which appear only once. This clone was detected once. Germline loops: CDR1 WNHNN, CDR2 SYGVQD (reference sequence). There are 13 residues in the CDR3. The V and J ends lost 8 bases and 7 bases respectively, with 12 bases between them.

Sequenced: peripheral blood. The chain has TRBV10-1 and TRBJ1-6; tentatively, D is TRBD1 (6 bases). The TCR comes from a woman aged 65 to 85 with acute or convalescent COVID-19. This CDR3 reads CASRRDKNSPLHF. In DNA form, the CDR3 reads TGCGCCAGCCGCCGGGACAAAAATTCACCCCTCCACTTT.